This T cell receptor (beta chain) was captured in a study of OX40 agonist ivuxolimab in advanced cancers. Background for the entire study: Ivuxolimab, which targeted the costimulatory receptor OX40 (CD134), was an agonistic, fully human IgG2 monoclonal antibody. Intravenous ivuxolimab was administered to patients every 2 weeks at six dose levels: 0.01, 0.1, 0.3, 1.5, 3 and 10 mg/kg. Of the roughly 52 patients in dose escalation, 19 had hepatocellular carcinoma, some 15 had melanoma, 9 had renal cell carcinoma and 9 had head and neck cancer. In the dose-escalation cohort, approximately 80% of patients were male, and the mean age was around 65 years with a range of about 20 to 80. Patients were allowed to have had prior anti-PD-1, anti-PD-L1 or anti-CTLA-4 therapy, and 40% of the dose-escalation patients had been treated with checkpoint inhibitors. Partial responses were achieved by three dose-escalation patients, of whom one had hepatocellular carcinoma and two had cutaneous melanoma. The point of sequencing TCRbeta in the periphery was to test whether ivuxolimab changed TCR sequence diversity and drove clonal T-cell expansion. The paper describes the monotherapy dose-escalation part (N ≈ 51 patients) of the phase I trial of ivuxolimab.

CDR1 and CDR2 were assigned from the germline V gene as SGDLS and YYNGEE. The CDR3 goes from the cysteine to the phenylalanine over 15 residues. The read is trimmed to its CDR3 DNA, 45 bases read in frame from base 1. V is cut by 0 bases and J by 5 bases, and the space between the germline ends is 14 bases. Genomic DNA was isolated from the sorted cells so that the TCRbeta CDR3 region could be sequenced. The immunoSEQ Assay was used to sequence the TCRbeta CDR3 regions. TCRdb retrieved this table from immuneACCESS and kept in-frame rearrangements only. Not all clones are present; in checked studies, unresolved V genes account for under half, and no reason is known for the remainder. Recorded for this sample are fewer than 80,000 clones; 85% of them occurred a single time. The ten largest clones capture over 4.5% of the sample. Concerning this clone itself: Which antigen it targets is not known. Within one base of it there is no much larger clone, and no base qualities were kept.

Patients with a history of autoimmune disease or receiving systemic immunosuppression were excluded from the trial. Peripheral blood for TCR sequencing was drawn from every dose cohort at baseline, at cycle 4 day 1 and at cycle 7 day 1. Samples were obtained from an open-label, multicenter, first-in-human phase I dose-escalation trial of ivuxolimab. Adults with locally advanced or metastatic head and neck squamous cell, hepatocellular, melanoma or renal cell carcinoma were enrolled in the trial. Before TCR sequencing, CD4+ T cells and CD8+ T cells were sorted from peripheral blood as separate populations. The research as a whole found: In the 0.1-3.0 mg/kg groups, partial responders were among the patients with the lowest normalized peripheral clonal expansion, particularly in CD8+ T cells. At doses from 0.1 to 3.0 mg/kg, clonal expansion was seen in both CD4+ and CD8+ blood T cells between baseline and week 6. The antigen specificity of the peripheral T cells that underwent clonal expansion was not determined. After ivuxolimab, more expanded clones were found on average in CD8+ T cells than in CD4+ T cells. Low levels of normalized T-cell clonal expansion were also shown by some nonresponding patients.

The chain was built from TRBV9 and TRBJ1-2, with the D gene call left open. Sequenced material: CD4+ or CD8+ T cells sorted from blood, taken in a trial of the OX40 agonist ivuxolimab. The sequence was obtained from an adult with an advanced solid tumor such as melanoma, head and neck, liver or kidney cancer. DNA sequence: TGTGCCAGCAGCGTAGGGCAGCCTCTTAGTTATGGCTACACCTTC. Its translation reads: CASSVGQPLSYGYTF.